One and the same sample provided the 8 T cell receptor beta chains below, sequenced in a study of cytomegalovirus exposure and HLA in healthy donors. Clones were read by immunoSEQ multiplex PCR, and TCRdb kept only the in-frame ones, dropping some. The sample carries about 120,000 clones, around 90% recorded once. Material: PBMCs. Source of these receptors: a young woman in good health and CMV-seronegative.

This chain uses TRBV7-9 with TRBJ1-3; tentative D call: TRBD1 (6 bases). The CDR3 runs to 16 residues. Germline assignment: CDR1 SEHNR and CDR2 FQNEAQ (reference sequence). The V end lost 5 bases, the J end lost 2 bases, and 16 bases lay between the germline ends. CDR3 nucleotide sequence: TGTGCCAGCAGCCCAACACCCGGGACAACTGGAAACACCATATATTTT. Amino acid sequence: CASSPTPGTTGNTIYF.

The chain has TRBV5-1 and TRBJ2-7, with TRBD1 identical over 9 bases. Germline V gene data show CDR1 as SGHRS and CDR2 as YFSETQ. V shed 3 bases and J 2 bases; nucleotides not matched to a gene: 6. There are 15 residues in the CDR3. The DNA of the CDR3 is TGCGCCAGCAGCTCGGAGGACAGGGGAACCTACGAGCAGTACTTC. Translating it yields CASSSEDRGTYEQYF.

The chain is built from TRBV30 and TRBJ1-1; 10 nucleotides align to TRBD1. This CDR3 has 14 residues. The V gene's germline CDR1 is GTSNPN and CDR2 SVGIG (reference sequence). The V segment lost 5 bases and the J segment 8 bases; nucleotides outside the gene matches: 11. CDR3: CAWGTGAGVKEAFF. CDR3 DNA: TGTGCCTGGGGGACAGGGGCGGGAGTTAAGGAAGCTTTCTTT.

CDR3 loop: CAFRTGPLANEKLFF. The CDR3 bases are TGTGCCTTTAGGACAGGCCCCCTCGCCAATGAAAAACTGTTTTTT. The rearrangement links TRBV30 to TRBJ1-4; 7 positions agree with TRBD1. CDR1 and CDR2 (germline): GTSNPN, SVGIG (reference sequence). V trimming: 7 bases; J trimming: 5 bases; junction bases outside the gene matches: 13. This CDR3 has 15 amino acids. The full variable domain, its missing parts supplied by reference TRBV30 and TRBJ1-4, is SQTIHQWPATLVQPVGSPLSLECTVEGTSNPNLYWYRQAAGRGLQLLFYSVGIGQISSEVPQNLSASRPQDRQFILSSKKLLLSDSGFYLCAFRTGPLANEKLFFGSGTQLSVL.

The gene calls are TRBV5-1 and TRBJ2-7; weak D call: TRBD1 (5 bases). The V end was cut by 0 bases, the J end by 3 bases, with 13 bases between. The CDR3 has 15 amino acids. Per the germline V gene, CDR1 is SGHRS and CDR2 is YFSETQ. CDR3 bases: TGCGCCAGCAGCTTGGCCGAAGGGGTGTTCTACGAGCAGTACTTC. Amino acid sequence: CASSLAEGVFYEQYF.

This chain connects TRBV4-1 to TRBJ2-7, with 12 positions matching TRBD2. V was clipped by 2 bases and J by 5 bases; unmatched bases: 4. Germline values: CDR1 MGHRA, CDR2 YSYEKL. The CDR3 has 15 residues. CDR3 bases: TGCGCCAGCAGCCAACCACTAGCGGGAGGCCACGAGCAGTACTTC. Translating gives CASSQPLAGGHEQYF.

The V gene is TRBV5-6, the J gene TRBJ2-5; D perhaps matches TRBD2 (7 bases). This CDR3 has 14 amino acids. CDR1 SGHDT and CDR2 YYEEEE come from the germline V gene. The ends were cut back, 0 bases at V and 6 bases at J, with 12 bases in the middle. The CDR3 sequence: CASSLGGGLKTQYF. In nucleotides, the CDR3 is TGTGCCAGCAGCTTGGGGGGGGGCCTCAAGACCCAGTACTTC.

The chain links TRBV7-9 to TRBJ2-5; 8 bases map to TRBD1. The V gene end was trimmed by 5 bases and the J gene end by 2 bases; junction bases not matched to a gene: 7. Looked up from germline, CDR1 is SEHNR and CDR2 is FQNEAQ (reference sequence). This CDR3 spans 15 amino acids. The chain's CDR3 is CASSQSGTGQETQYF. For the CDR3, the DNA is TGTGCCAGCAGCCAATCAGGGACAGGACAAGAGACCCAGTACTTC.